Below, 13 T cell receptor beta chains from the same sample are listed, as sequenced in a study of CD8 T cells in ankylosing spondylitis. TCRdb reprocessed the 5' RACE reads via MiXCR and lists one record per CDR3 protein. The table shows about 30,000 distinct CDR3 sequences, with about 5.6% occurring only once. Sequenced material: blood, either unsorted or a sorted T cell fraction (not recorded which). All receptors come from a female donor with ankylosing spondylitis or in good health (not recorded which).

This clonotype has at least ten counts. The chain uses TRBV9 and TRBJ2-3; D possibly corresponds to TRBD2 (5 bases). Germline assignment: CDR1 SGDLS and CDR2 YYNGEE. The CDR3 has 13 residues. Trimming took off 0 bases at V and 5 bases at J, with 7 bases between the two ends. CDR3 coding DNA: TGTGCCAGCAGCGTAGCGGGGAAAGATACGCAGTATTTT. Its protein is CASSVAGKDTQYF. The full variable domain, completed using reference TRBV9 and TRBJ2-3, is DSGVTQTPKHLITATGQRVTLRCSPRSGDLSVYWYQQSLDQGLQFLIQYYNGEERAKGNILERFSAQQFPDLHSELNLSSLELGDSALYFCASSVAGKDTQYFGPGTRLTVL.

This clonotype has a handful of counts. This chain links TRBV9 with TRBJ2-1; possibly TRBD2 for D (5 bases). Trimming cost V 0 bases and J 10 bases, with 14 bases left between them. CDR1 and CDR2 (germline): SGDLS, YYNGEE. The CDR3 length is 14 residues. Written as DNA, the CDR3 is TGTGCCAGCAGCGTAGGGCCCCCCCGAGGGGAGCAGTTCTTC. Residues: CASSVGPPRGEQFF.

This clonotype has a count of ten or more. The V and J genes are TRBV9 and TRBJ2-2, with 9 bases aligning to TRBD2. Germline loops: CDR1 SGDLS, CDR2 YYNGEE. This CDR3 is built from 16 residues. Unmatched junction bases numbered 6, after V lost 0 bases and J lost 6 bases. Here the CDR3 DNA reads TGTGCCAGCAGCGTAGAGGCGGGGGGGCTCTCCGGGGAGCTGTTTTTT. Translating gives CASSVEAGGLSGELFF.

This clonotype was found many times. The chain is built from TRBV9 and TRBJ2-2; D is ambiguous. V was trimmed by 4 bases and J by 2 bases, leaving 3 bases between them. CDR3 length equals 12 residues. The germline V gene encodes CDR1 SGDLS and CDR2 YYNGEE. CDR3 nucleotides: TGTGCCAGCAGCCTAAACACCGGGGAGCTGTTTTTT. Translating it yields CASSLNTGELFF.

Ten or more counts support this clonotype. This chain connects TRBV9 to TRBJ2-7, with D possibly being TRBD1 (5 bases). The CDR3 is made up of 14 amino acids. The germline V gene has CDR1 SGDLS and CDR2 YYNGEE. Trimming left V 3 bases short and J 5 bases short, with 15 bases between. CDR3 protein: CASSAGQGYHEQYF. The CDR3 DNA sequence: TGTGCCAGCAGCGCAGGCCAGGGATACCACGAGCAGTACTTC.

This clonotype was recorded at least ten times. The chain employs TRBV9 and TRBJ2-1, with D hard to call. Germline-derived CDR1 and CDR2 are SGDLS and YYNGEE. Trimming took off 1 base at V and 8 bases at J, with 7 bases between the two ends. The CDR3 spans 12 residues. The CDR3 DNA sequence: TGTGCCAGCAGCGTAACGGGTGATGAGCAGTTCTTC. Translated, it gives CASSVTGDEQFF.

In its sample, this clonotype was seen many times. The chain joins TRBV9 to TRBJ2-5, with 8 bases that match TRBD1. CDR1 is SGDLS and CDR2 is YYNGEE in the germline V gene. The CDR3 covers 18 residues. V shed 4 bases, J shed 4 bases, and the junction held 18 bases outside the gene matches. CDR3 residues: CASSPLFEAGGLGETQYF. The CDR3 region has the DNA TGTGCCAGCAGCCCCCTTTTTGAGGCAGGGGGCTTGGGAGAGACCCAGTACTTC.

The table lists this clonotype with many counts. The gene calls are TRBV9 and TRBJ1-1, with 9 bases aligning to TRBD1. Germline V gives CDR1 SGDLS, CDR2 YYNGEE. V dropped 5 bases and J dropped 1; count of bases not matched to a gene: 6. This CDR3 region has 15 residues. CDR3 in amino acids: CASRATGQGNTEAFF. The CDR3 region has the DNA TGTGCCAGCAGAGCTACGGGACAGGGGAACACTGAAGCTTTCTTT.

The rearrangement uses TRBV9 and TRBJ2-7; D is possibly TRBD1 or TRBD2 (5 bases each). The V end was cut by 2 bases, the J end by 7 bases, with 13 bases between. This CDR3 comprises 13 residues. The germline gives CDR1 SGDLS, CDR2 YYNGEE. CDR3 DNA sequence: TGTGCCAGCAGCGTTTCAGGGACGGGAGAGCAGTACTTC. It yields the protein CASSVSGTGEQYF.

This clonotype was recorded many times. The gene calls are TRBV9 and TRBJ2-7, with 7 bases lining up with TRBD1. V lost 4 bases and J lost 2; bases outside the gene matches: 9. Per germline, CDR1 SGDLS and CDR2 YYNGEE. The CDR3 is made up of 15 amino acids. This chain's CDR3 is CASSPIPGGTYEQYF. In nucleotides, the CDR3 is TGTGCCAGCAGCCCGATCCCAGGGGGAACCTACGAGCAGTACTTC.

This clonotype occurred many times. V and J are TRBV5-1 and TRBJ2-1; 9 nucleotides agree with TRBD1. CDR1 is SGHRS and CDR2 is YFSETQ in the germline V gene. V lost 3 bases, J lost 6 bases, and 22 bases stayed unmatched. This CDR3 has 20 residues. This chain's CDR3 is CASSSMSRDRVRPLSNEQFF. For the CDR3, the DNA is TGCGCCAGCAGCTCGATGTCCCGGGACAGGGTGAGGCCCCTTTCCAATGAGCAGTTCTTC.

In its sample, this clonotype was seen a few times. This chain joins TRBV9 and TRBJ2-1; TRBD2 agrees at 7 bases. Germline assignment: CDR1 SGDLS and CDR2 YYNGEE. The ends lost 3 bases at V and 12 bases at J; junction bases unmatched: 15. The CDR3 consists of 15 residues. The CDR3 here is CASSAGGTTPGGQFF. DNA of the CDR3: TGTGCCAGCAGCGCTGGAGGGACTACACCGGGTGGGCAGTTCTTC. Together with reference TRBV9 and TRBJ2-1, the CDR3 gives the full variable domain: DSGVTQTPKHLITATGQRVTLRCSPRSGDLSVYWYQQSLDQGLQFLIQYYNGEERAKGNILERFSAQQFPDLHSELNLSSLELGDSALYFCASSAGGTTPGGQFFGPGTRLTVL.

There are many counts of this clonotype. The chain has TRBV9 and TRBJ1-1; D is unresolved. Germline V CDR1 and CDR2: SGDLS, YYNGEE. The CDR3 has 17 residues. Trimming pared 0 bases from V and 6 bases from J, leaving 21 bases between. CDR3 coding DNA: TGTGCCAGCAGCGTAGGTTCCGGGAGTGAAAGATCGGCTGAAGCTTTCTTT. It translates to CASSVGSGSERSAEAFF.